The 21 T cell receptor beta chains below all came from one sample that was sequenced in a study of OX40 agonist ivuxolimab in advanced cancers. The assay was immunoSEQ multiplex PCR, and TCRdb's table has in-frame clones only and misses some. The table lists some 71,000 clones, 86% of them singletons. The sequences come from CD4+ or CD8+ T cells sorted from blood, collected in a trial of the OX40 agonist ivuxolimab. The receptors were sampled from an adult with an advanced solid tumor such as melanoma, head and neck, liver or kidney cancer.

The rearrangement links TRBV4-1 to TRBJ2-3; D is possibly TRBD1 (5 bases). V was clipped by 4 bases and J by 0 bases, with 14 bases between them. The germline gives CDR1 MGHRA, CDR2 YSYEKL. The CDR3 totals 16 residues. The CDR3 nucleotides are TGCGCCAGCAGCCTAAGGACACCTACTAGCACAGATACGCAGTATTTT. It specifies CASSLRTPTSTDTQYF.

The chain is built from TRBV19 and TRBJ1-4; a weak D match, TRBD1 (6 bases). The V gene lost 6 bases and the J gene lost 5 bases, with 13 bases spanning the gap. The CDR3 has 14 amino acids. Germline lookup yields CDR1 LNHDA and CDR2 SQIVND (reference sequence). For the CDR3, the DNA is TGTGCCAGTAGAGTACAGGGTACAAATGAAAAACTGTTTTTT. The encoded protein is CASRVQGTNEKLFF.

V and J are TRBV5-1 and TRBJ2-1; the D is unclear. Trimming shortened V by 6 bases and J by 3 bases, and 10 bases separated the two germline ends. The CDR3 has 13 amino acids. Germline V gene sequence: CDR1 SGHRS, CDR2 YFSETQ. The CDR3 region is CASISPGYNEQFF. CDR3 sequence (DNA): TGCGCCAGCATATCCCCCGGCTACAATGAGCAGTTCTTC.

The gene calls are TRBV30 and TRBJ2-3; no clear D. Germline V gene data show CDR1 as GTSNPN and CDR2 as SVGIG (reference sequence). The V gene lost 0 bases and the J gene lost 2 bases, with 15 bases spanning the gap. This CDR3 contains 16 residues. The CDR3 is CAWSVLVSKFTDTQYF. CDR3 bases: TGTGCCTGGAGTGTATTGGTCTCAAAATTCACAGATACGCAGTATTTT.

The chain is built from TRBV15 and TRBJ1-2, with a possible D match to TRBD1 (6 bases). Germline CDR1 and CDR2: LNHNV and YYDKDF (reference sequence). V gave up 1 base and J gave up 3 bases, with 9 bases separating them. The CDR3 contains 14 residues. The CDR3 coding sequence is TGTGCCACCAGCAGAGGAGGACAGTACTATGGCTACACCTTC. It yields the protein CATSRGGQYYGYTF.

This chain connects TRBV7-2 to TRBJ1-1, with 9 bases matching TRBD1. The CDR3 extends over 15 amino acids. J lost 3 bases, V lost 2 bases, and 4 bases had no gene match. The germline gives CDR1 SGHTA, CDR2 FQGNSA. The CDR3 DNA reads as TGTGCCAGCAGCTTATCGACAGGGGGTTACACTGAAGCTTTCTTT. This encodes CASSLSTGGYTEAFF. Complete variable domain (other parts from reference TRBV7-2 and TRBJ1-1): GAGVSQSPSNKVTEKGKDVELRCDPISGHTALYWYRQSLGQGLEFLIYFQGNSAPDKSGLPSDRFSAERTGGSVSTLTIQRTQQEDSAVYLCASSLSTGGYTEAFFGQGTRLTVV.

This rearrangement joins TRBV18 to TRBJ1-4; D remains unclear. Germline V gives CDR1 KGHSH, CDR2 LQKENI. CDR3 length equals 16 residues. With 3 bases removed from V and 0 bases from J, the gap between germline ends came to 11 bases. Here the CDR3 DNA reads TGTGCCAGCTCACCGCCTTCCCAAGCAACTAATGAAAAACTGTTTTTT. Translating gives CASSPPSQATNEKLFF.

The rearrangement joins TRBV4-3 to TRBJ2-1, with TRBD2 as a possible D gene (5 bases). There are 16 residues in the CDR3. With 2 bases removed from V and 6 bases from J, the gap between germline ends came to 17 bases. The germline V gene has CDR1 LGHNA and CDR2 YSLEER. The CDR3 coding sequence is TGCGCCAGCAGCCAAAGACCTCCCCCAGCGGTCAATGAGCAGTTCTTC. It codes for CASSQRPPPAVNEQFF.

CDR3 protein: CASSATSGGVGELFF. The CDR3 DNA follows: TGTGCCAGCAGCGCGACTAGCGGGGGCGTCGGGGAGCTGTTTTTT. The rearrangement links TRBV9 to TRBJ2-2, with 12 positions matching TRBD2. Germline V gene lookup returns CDR1 SGDLS and CDR2 YYNGEE. The length of the CDR3 is 15 residues. With 3 bases clipped from V and 7 bases from J, the junction kept 4 bases outside the gene matches.

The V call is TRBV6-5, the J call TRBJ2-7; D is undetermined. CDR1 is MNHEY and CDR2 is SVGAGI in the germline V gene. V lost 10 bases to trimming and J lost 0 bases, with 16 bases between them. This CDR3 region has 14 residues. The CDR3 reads CATQTFPDSYEQYF. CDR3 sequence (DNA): TGTGCCACCCAGACCTTCCCAGACTCCTACGAGCAGTACTTC.

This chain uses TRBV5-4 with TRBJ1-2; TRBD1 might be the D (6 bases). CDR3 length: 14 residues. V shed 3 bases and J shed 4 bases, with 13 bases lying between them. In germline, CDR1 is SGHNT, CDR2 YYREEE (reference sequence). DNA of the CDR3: TGTGCCAGCAGCTGGACAGTTCAGGGCTATGGCTACACCTTC. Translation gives CASSWTVQGYGYTF.

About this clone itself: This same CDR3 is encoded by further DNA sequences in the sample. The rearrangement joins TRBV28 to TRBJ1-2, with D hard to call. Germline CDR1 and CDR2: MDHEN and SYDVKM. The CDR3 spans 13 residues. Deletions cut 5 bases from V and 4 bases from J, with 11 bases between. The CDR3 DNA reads TGTGCCAGCAGTGCCGGAGACGGCTATGGCTACACCTTC. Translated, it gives CASSAGDGYGYTF.

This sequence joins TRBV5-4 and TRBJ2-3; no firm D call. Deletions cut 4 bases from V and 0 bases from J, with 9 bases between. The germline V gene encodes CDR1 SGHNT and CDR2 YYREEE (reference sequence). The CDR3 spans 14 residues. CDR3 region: CASSEQSSTDTQYF. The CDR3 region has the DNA TGTGCCAGCAGCGAGCAGTCTAGCACAGATACGCAGTATTTT.

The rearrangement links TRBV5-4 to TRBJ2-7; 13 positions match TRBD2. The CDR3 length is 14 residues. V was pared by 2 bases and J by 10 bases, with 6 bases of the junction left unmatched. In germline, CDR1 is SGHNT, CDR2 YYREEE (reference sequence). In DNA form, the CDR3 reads TGTGCCAGCAGCTTAGAGGGACTAGCGGGGAACCAGTACTTC. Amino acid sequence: CASSLEGLAGNQYF.

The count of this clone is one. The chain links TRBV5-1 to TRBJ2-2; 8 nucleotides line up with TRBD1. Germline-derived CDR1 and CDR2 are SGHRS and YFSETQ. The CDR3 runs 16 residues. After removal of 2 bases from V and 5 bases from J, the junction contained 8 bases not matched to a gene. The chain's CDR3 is CASSFQGQGATGELFF. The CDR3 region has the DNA TGCGCCAGCAGCTTTCAGGGGCAGGGGGCGACCGGGGAGCTGTTTTTT.

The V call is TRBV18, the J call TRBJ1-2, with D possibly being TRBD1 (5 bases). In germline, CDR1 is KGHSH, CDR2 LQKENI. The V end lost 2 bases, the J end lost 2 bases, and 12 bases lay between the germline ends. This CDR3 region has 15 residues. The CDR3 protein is CASSPTVNRNYGYTF. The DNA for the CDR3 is TGTGCCAGCTCACCAACGGTAAACAGGAACTATGGCTACACCTTC.

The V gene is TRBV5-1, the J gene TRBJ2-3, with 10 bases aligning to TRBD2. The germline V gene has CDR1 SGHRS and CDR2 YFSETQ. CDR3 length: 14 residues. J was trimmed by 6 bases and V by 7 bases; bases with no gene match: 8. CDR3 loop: CASDLAGAGDTQYF. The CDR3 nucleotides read TGCGCCAGCGACCTAGCGGGGGCGGGGGATACGCAGTATTTT.

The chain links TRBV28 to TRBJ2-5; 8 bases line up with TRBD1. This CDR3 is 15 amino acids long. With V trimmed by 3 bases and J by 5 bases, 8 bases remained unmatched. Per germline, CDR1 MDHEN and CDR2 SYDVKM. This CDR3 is CASSFLGQGRETQYF. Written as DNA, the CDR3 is TGTGCCAGCAGTTTCCTCGGACAGGGACGCGAGACCCAGTACTTC. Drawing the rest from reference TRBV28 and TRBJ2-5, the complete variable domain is DVKVTQSSRYLVKRTGEKVFLECVQDMDHENMFWYRQDPGLGLRLIYFSYDVKMKEKGDIPEGYSVSREKKERFSLILESASTNQTSMYLCASSFLGQGRETQYFGPGTRLLVL.

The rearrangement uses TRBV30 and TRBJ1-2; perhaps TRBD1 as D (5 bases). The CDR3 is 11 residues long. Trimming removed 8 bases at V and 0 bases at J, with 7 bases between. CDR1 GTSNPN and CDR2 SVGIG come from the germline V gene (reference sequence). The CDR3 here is CAGASNYGYTF. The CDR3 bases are TGTGCCGGGGCGTCTAACTATGGCTACACCTTC.

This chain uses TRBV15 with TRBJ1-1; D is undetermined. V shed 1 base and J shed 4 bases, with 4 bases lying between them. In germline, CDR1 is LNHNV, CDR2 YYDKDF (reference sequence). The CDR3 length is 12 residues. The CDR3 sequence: CATSRGSTEAFF. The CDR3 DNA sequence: TGTGCCACCAGCAGAGGAAGCACTGAAGCTTTCTTT.

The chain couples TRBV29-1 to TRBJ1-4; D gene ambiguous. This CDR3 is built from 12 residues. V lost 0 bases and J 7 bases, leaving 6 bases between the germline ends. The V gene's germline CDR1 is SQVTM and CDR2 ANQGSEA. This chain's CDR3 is CSVEDGSEKLFF. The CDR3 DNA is TGCAGCGTTGAAGATGGGAGTGAAAAACTGTTTTTT. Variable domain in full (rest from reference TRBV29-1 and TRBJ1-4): SAVISQKPSRDICQRGTSLTIQCQVDSQVTMMFWYRQQPGQSLTLIATANQGSEATYESGFVIDKFPISRPNLTFSTLTVSNMSPEDSSIYLCSVEDGSEKLFFGSGTQLSVL.